These T cell receptor beta chains were read from a single sample in a study of CXCR3-negative and CXCR3-positive naive CD8 T cells. Each CDR3 protein gets one entry in TCRdb, which reprocessed the 5' RACE reads and gives no DNA. The sample spans 130,000 to 150,000 distinct CDR3 sequences; the ten largest clones claim 0.25% to 0.3%. Sequencing was performed on naive CXCR3+ CD8+ T cells from blood. These receptors were taken from a human donor in good health. Some clones in this sample may be carry-over from other donors' samples. CDR3s include the opening cysteine and the closing phenylalanine or tryptophan.

V,J,CDR3
TRBV6-6,TRBJ2-2,CASSRNPGGGERVGELFF
TRBV3-2,TRBJ2-7,CASSQHRDRGQQQYF
TRBV12-3/TRBV12-4,TRBJ1-1,CASSPSTGPLGEAFF
TRBV7-9,TRBJ1-2,CASSLAPGPSYGYTF
TRBV7-6,TRBJ2-3,CASSLGGGRLDTQYF
TRBV21-1,TRBJ2-7,CASSKVRLAPRGSEQYF
TRBV5-5,TRBJ2-7,CASSSSLAGDYEQYF
TRBV6-5,TRBJ2-7,CASTGTGEQNEQYF
TRBV25-1,TRBJ2-4,CASSDLPGRENIQYF
TRBV29-1,TRBJ2-7,CSVEGHVDSYEQYF
TRBV12-3/TRBV12-4,TRBJ2-1,CASGASRIDNEQFF
TRBV20-1,TRBJ1-1,CSANRDLGLTEAFF
TRBV7-9,TRBJ2-1,CASSPRGGASYNEQFF
TRBV6-1,TRBJ2-3,CASSAQEASGGMDTQYF
TRBV5-1,TRBJ2-6,CASSLGVNSGANVLTF
TRBV9,TRBJ1-2,CASGSYSGGRSGYTF
TRBV29-1,TRBJ2-5,CSGQPPGQGAQETQYF
TRBV12-3/TRBV12-4,TRBJ1-2,CASSPPSSANYGYTF
TRBV10-2,TRBJ1-5,CASSESAGGTPQHF
TRBV19,TRBJ2-1,CASSTPQSWGDNEQFF
TRBV7-2,TRBJ2-7,CASSPPSLSYEQYF
TRBV7-9,TRBJ2-3,CASSFQGGTDTQYF
TRBV6-2/TRBV6-3,TRBJ2-3,CASSYFGETQYF
TRBV3-1,TRBJ2-7,CASSQGLAYEQYF
TRBV7-9,TRBJ2-1,CASSPSTSGVYNEQFF
TRBV29-1,TRBJ2-2,CSVELWMAGSTGELFF
TRBV13,TRBJ2-1,CASSLRTSGYYNEQFF
TRBV29-1,TRBJ2-3,CSVVEALVERGGDTQYF
TRBV3-1,TRBJ1-2,CASSDDTGAYYGYTF
TRBV12-3/TRBV12-4,TRBJ1-2,CASSEGFYGYTF
TRBV20-1,TRBJ2-5,CSASFGASSAETQYF
TRBV7-3,TRBJ2-1,CASSPDFSSYNEQFF
TRBV20-1,TRBJ1-1,CSARTATGLVAFF
TRBV7-6,TRBJ2-3,CASSPLYREGQPVDTQYF
TRBV7-2,TRBJ2-2,CASSRDSSNTGELFF
TRBV19,TRBJ2-7,CASSTGADYEQYF
TRBV19,TRBJ2-7,CASSSRRDSYEQYF
TRBV5-1,TRBJ2-7,CASSFSTGGSSYEQYF
TRBV29-1,TRBJ2-5,CSVERVETQYF
TRBV20-1,TRBJ2-7,CSALQGNSYEQYF
TRBV3-1,TRBJ2-2,CASSQFQGAGELFF
TRBV12-3/TRBV12-4,TRBJ2-1,CASSLGAGDYNEQFF
TRBV13,TRBJ1-1,CASSTGQTMNTEAFF
TRBV6-6,TRBJ2-3,CASSYLSGTGASDTQYF